This passage covers 5 T cell receptor beta chains from one sample sequenced in a study of cytomegalovirus exposure and HLA in healthy donors. Researchers ran the PCR with 60 Vbeta and 13 Jbeta primers. Assay: immunoSEQ multiplex PCR; the TCRdb copy retains only in-frame clones and omits some. Of about 230,000 clones in the sample, approximately 81% were seen once. Sample: PBMCs. The receptors come from a girl aged 2 to 9 in good health and CMV-seronegative.

The CDR3 sequence is CASKDRGSGANVLTF. In DNA form, the CDR3 reads TGTGCCAGCAAGGACAGGGGGTCTGGGGCCAACGTCCTGACTTTC. The chain has TRBV6-1 and TRBJ2-6; 10 bases line up with TRBD1. Germline lookup yields CDR1 MNHNS and CDR2 SASEGT. The CDR3 runs to 15 residues. V trimming: 7 bases; J trimming: 1 base; junction bases outside the gene matches: 1.

The chain links TRBV19 to TRBJ2-3; 10 bases agree with TRBD2. The CDR3 length is 14 residues. The germline gives CDR1 LNHDA, CDR2 SQIVND (reference sequence). The junction had 9 bases not matched to a gene; V was cut back by 10 bases and J by 5 bases. CDR3 bases: TGTGCCACCCAGCGGGGGGGCATGGTAGATACGCAGTATTTT. Its translation is CATQRGGMVDTQYF.

V usage is TRBV5-1 and J usage is TRBJ2-7, with 8 bases aligning to TRBD1. This CDR3 is built from 17 residues. CDR1 and CDR2 (germline): SGHRS, YFSETQ. The V gene end was trimmed by 4 bases and the J gene end by 0 bases; junction bases not matched to a gene: 12. The CDR3 DNA is TGCGCCAGCAGCACGATTTCCCGGACAGGGCGCTCCTACGAGCAGTACTTC. Protein product: CASSTISRTGRSYEQYF.

V is TRBV2 and J is TRBJ2-1; 7 positions match TRBD1. Germline loops: CDR1 SNHLY, CDR2 FYNNEI. The CDR3 loop spans 15 amino acids. Trimming at V came to 7 bases and at J to 2 bases, leaving 8 bases not matched to a gene. As DNA, the CDR3 is TGTGCCAGCACAGAGGGGGCGTCCCCCTACAATGAGCAGTTCTTC. Protein: CASTEGASPYNEQFF.

The chain has TRBV6-5 and TRBJ1-3; tentatively, D is TRBD1 (6 bases). The V end was cut by 6 bases, the J end by 0 bases, with 12 bases between. The V gene's germline CDR1 is MNHEY and CDR2 SVGAGI. The CDR3 covers 15 residues. In nucleotides, the CDR3 is TGTGCCAGCAGACCCGACAGGAGCTCTGGAAACACCATATATTTT. Its protein product is CASRPDRSSGNTIYF.